This T cell receptor (beta chain) was found in a study of beta chain features in type 1 diabetes. Notes on the study in general: The study found moderately but significantly shorter TCRB CDR3s in all four CD4+ subsets of Type 1 diabetes patients.

The isolated RNA, all of it, was reverse transcribed, so expressed TCRB transcripts were what got sequenced. Data came from immunoSEQ multiplex PCR; TCRdb stores just in-frame clones and leaves some out. This sample has 300,000 to 400,000 clones, with roughly 12% found just once. This clone was counted only a few times. What it recognizes is unknown. The CDR3 is 15 residues long. Trimming stripped 5 bases from V and 3 bases from J, with 16 bases between. The germline V gene encodes CDR1 SGHAT and CDR2 FQNNGV. The TCR sequence derives from a young woman with type 1 diabetes. Sequenced: naive CD4+ T cells from blood. The chain employs TRBV11-2 and TRBJ2-5, with D tentatively TRBD1 (6 bases). The CDR3 DNA is TGTGCCAGCAGCCTGCGACTTCAGGGGAAAGAGACCCAGTACTTC. Translating gives CASSLRLQGKETQYF.